This TCR beta chain appears in the sequencing data of a study of shared clonotypes between healthy human individuals. Measured with immunoSEQ multiplex PCR; TCRdb has only the in-frame clones, and not every one. Of over a million clones listed, 78% are singletons. The V and J ends lost 6 bases and 1 base respectively, with 15 bases between them. Germline V gene sequence: CDR1 MGHDK, CDR2 SYGVNS. The CDR3 is made up of 15 amino acids. This clonotype was sampled from a man between 18 and 29 years old in good health. Some clones in this sample may be carry-over from other donors' samples. The rearrangement links TRBV25-1 to TRBJ1-2; D remains ambiguous. Sequencing was carried out using memory CD4+ T cells from PBMCs. Subset specified: CD45RA-negative fraction. Here the CDR3 DNA reads TGTGCCAGCAGCCCCGGCCCTCACTTTAACTATGGCTACACCTTC. Translation: CASSPGPHFNYGYTF.